This TCR beta chain was sequenced for a study of naive and memory T cell subsets. Points from the study as a whole: Diversity fell and Gini index rose from naive through CM, EM, EMRA. Naive and memory repertoire findings lacked a ground truth for validation. TCR abundance followed a power law differing between naive and memory subsets.

The beta constant-region primer was an equimolar mix of two oligonucleotides covering TRBC1 and TRBC2. TCRdb re-analysed the UMI-ligation and nested PCR reads in MiXCR, keeping a single row per CDR3 protein. Found here are approximately 140,000 distinct CDR3 sequences, approximately 15% of them singletons; the top ten hold around 0.14%. CD4 T cells were positively selected, then CD8 T cells from the CD4-negative fraction. This clonotype was picked up a small number of times. Its specificity is unknown. The receptor was isolated from a human donor in good health. The sequenced sample was naive CD4+ T cells from blood.

This CDR3 reads CASSFSPITYEQYF. The CDR3 DNA follows: TGTGCCAGCAGTTTCTCCCCCATCACCTACGAGCAGTACTTC. This chain connects TRBV27 to TRBJ2-7; D not certain. From germline, CDR1 is MNHEY and CDR2 SMNVEV (reference sequence). The CDR3 length is 14 residues. The germline V and J ends were trimmed by 3 bases and 2 bases, with 11 bases remaining between them.